Listed below are T cell receptor beta chains from one sample, sequenced in a study of cytomegalovirus exposure and HLA in healthy donors. TCRdb's table, derived via immunoSEQ multiplex PCR, lists solely in-frame clones and lacks some. The sample contains over 140,000 clones, approximately 82% of which appear only once. What was sequenced was PBMCs. Source of these receptors: a man under 40 in good health and CMV-seropositive. Both conserved end residues are part of each CDR3. The D gene is left open where the match is weak. Expanded clones get a size class; other rows say once, few or many, or leave the size out.

v_gene	d_gene	j_gene	abundance	CDR3aa	CDR3nt
TRBV9	TRBD2	TRBJ2-3	once	CASSVFAGGTDTQYF	TGTGCCAGCAGCGTATTTGCGGGAGGGACAGATACGCAGTATTTT
TRBV19	NA	TRBJ2-6	NA	CASRRGPGRSGANVLTF	TGTGCCAGTAGAAGAGGTCCGGGTCGCTCTGGGGCCAACGTCCTGACTTTC
TRBV15	NA	TRBJ1-5	NA	CATSHHPGRGGNQPQHF	TGTGCCACCAGCCATCACCCAGGGAGGGGGGGCAATCAGCCCCAGCATTTT
TRBV7-7	NA	TRBJ2-1	few	CASSPTTGNEQFF	TGTGCTAGCAGCCCAACGACTGGCAATGAGCAGTTCTTC
TRBV15	NA	TRBJ2-7	NA	CATSRETGPTYEQYF	TGTGCCACCAGCAGAGAGACAGGACCAACCTACGAGCAGTACTTC
TRBV7-2	TRBD2	TRBJ2-7	NA	CASSIGTIETYEQYF	TGTGCCAGCAGCATCGGGACTATCGAAACCTACGAGCAGTACTTC
TRBV5-8	TRBD2	TRBJ2-2	once	CASSPGTIDTGELFF	TGTGCCAGCAGCCCCGGGACTATCGACACCGGGGAGCTGTTTTTT
TRBV7-9	TRBD1	TRBJ2-5	NA	CASSSDRGRETQYF	TGTGCCAGCAGCTCGGACAGGGGGAGAGAGACCCAGTACTTC
TRBV6-6	NA	TRBJ2-7	NA	CASSYNSYEQYF	TGTGCCAGCAGTTACAACTCCTACGAGCAGTACTTC
TRBV18	TRBD1	TRBJ2-5	NA	CASSRRAGGLETQYF	TGTGCCAGCTCACGACGGGCAGGGGGCTTGGAGACCCAGTACTTC
TRBV5-1	TRBD1	TRBJ2-3	NA	CASSLVGQGNPDTQYF	TGCGCCAGCAGCTTGGTGGGACAGGGGAACCCAGATACGCAGTATTTT
TRBV4-2	NA	TRBJ2-1	NA	CASSQEAGDQFF	TGTGCCAGCAGCCAAGAAGCGGGTGATCAGTTCTTC
TRBV6-5	NA	TRBJ1-1	NA	CASSYSGPVNTEAFF	TGTGCCAGCAGTTACTCTGGTCCGGTGAACACTGAAGCTTTCTTT
TRBV27	NA	TRBJ2-7	NA	CLNEQEFAYEQYF	TGTCTAAATGAACAGGAATTTGCCTACGAGCAGTACTTC
TRBV2	NA	TRBJ1-2	once	CASSVGRNYGYTF	TGTGCCAGCAGTGTGGGCAGAAACTATGGCTACACCTTC
TRBV6-5	NA	TRBJ2-7	NA	CASRVGVLSYEQYF	TGTGCCAGCCGCGTGGGCGTTCTCTCCTACGAGCAGTACTTC
TRBV7-9	NA	TRBJ1-3	NA	CASSLTAGGNTIYF	TGTGCCAGCAGCTTAACGGCAGGGGGAAACACCATATATTTT